A selection of T cell receptor beta chains follows, all from one sample in a study of blood T cell repertoires in COVID-19. Profiled with immunoSEQ multiplex PCR; TCRdb holds only in-frame clones, not every one. The sample lists 100,000 to 150,000 clones, 60% to 85% occurring once. Sequences were obtained from peripheral blood. Receptor source: a man in his 70s with acute or convalescent COVID-19. CDR3s include the opening cysteine and the closing phenylalanine or tryptophan. The D gene is left open where the match is weak. Clone size is not always given. Where it is, it says once, few, many or a class for expanded clones.

d_gene: .
v_gene: TRBV6-2/TRBV6-3
j_gene: TRBJ1-2
abundance: .
CDR3nt: TGTGCCAGCAGTTACGGCCTCTTTAACTATGGCTACACCTTC
CDR3aa: CASSYGLFNYGYTF

d_gene: .
v_gene: TRBV6-4
j_gene: TRBJ1-2
abundance: .
CDR3nt: TGTGCCAGCAGTCCCTCCCCGTTGCCAGGGTTGTATGGCTACACCTTC
CDR3aa: CASSPSPLPGLYGYTF

d_gene: .
v_gene: TRBV3-1/TRBV3-2
j_gene: TRBJ1-1
abundance: .
CDR3nt: TGTGCCAGCAGCTCCTTTTCGACAGAAACTGAAGCTTTCTTT
CDR3aa: CASSSFSTETEAFF

d_gene: TRBD1
v_gene: TRBV6-2/TRBV6-3
j_gene: TRBJ1-5
abundance: once
CDR3nt: TGTGCCAGCAGTTACATGCCCTACCCGGGACAGAGCCAGCCCCAGCATTTT
CDR3aa: CASSYMPYPGQSQPQHF

d_gene: TRBD1
v_gene: TRBV4-3
j_gene: TRBJ1-4
abundance: .
CDR3nt: TGCGCCAGCAGCCGCGCGGACAGGGGGGGTGAAAAACTGTTTTTT
CDR3aa: CASSRADRGGEKLFF

d_gene: .
v_gene: TRBV5-1
j_gene: TRBJ2-7
abundance: .
CDR3nt: TGCGCCAGCAGCTTGACAGACGACTCCTACGAGCAGTACTTC
CDR3aa: CASSLTDDSYEQYF

d_gene: .
v_gene: TRBV7-2
j_gene: TRBJ2-1
abundance: once
CDR3nt: TGTGCCAGCAGCTTAGGAGGGCTTACCTACAATGAGCAGTTCTTC
CDR3aa: CASSLGGLTYNEQFF

d_gene: TRBD1
v_gene: TRBV3-1/TRBV3-2
j_gene: TRBJ1-1
abundance: few
CDR3nt: TGTGCCAGCAGCCGGGGTGTTGGGACAGGGCTTGACACTGAAGCTTTCTTT
CDR3aa: CASSRGVGTGLDTEAFF

d_gene: .
v_gene: TRBV7-3
j_gene: TRBJ1-2
abundance: .
CDR3nt: TGTGCCAGCAGCTTAATGGGCAGACGTGGCGGGGCAGGTGGCTACACCTTC
CDR3aa: CASSLMGRRGGAGGYTF

d_gene: .
v_gene: TRBV5-6
j_gene: TRBJ2-2
abundance: .
CDR3nt: TGTGCCAGCAGCTTGCCCCAGGGATCGAACACCGGGGAGCTGTTTTTT
CDR3aa: CASSLPQGSNTGELFF

d_gene: TRBD1
v_gene: TRBV30
j_gene: TRBJ1-6
abundance: .
CDR3nt: TGTGCCTGGGGACAGGGAGGTTCACCCCTCCACTTT
CDR3aa: CAWGQGGSPLHF

d_gene: .
v_gene: TRBV6-5
j_gene: TRBJ2-1
abundance: .
CDR3nt: TGTGCCAGCAGTTCAGGGAATTTCGACAATGAGCAGTTCTTC
CDR3aa: CASSSGNFDNEQFF

d_gene: TRBD2
v_gene: TRBV10-3
j_gene: TRBJ2-1
abundance: .
CDR3nt: TGTGCCATCAGTGAGTCATCTAGCGGCTCCTACAATGAGCAGTTCTTC
CDR3aa: CAISESSSGSYNEQFF

d_gene: TRBD2
v_gene: TRBV30
j_gene: TRBJ2-1
abundance: .
CDR3nt: TGTGCCTGGAGTGTCCTCCCAGGACTAGCGGGGGTGAGCTCCTACAATGAGCAGTTCTTC
CDR3aa: CAWSVLPGLAGVSSYNEQFF

d_gene: .
v_gene: TRBV10-3
j_gene: TRBJ2-3
abundance: .
CDR3nt: TGTGCCATCAGTTCCCCCTATCGGACAAGCACAGATACGCAGTATTTT
CDR3aa: CAISSPYRTSTDTQYF

d_gene: TRBD2
v_gene: TRBV6-5
j_gene: TRBJ2-5
abundance: .
CDR3nt: TGTGCCAGCAGGGCTAGCGGTAAAGAGACCCAGTACTTC
CDR3aa: CASRASGKETQYF

d_gene: TRBD1
v_gene: TRBV4-1
j_gene: TRBJ1-2
abundance: .
CDR3nt: TGCGCCAGCAGCCAAGACGGGACAGGGTTCGGCGGCTACACCTTC
CDR3aa: CASSQDGTGFGGYTF

d_gene: TRBD1
v_gene: TRBV5-4
j_gene: TRBJ2-7
abundance: .
CDR3nt: TGTGCCAGCAGCTTGAGGGACAGGGACCCATACGAGCAGTACTTC
CDR3aa: CASSLRDRDPYEQYF

d_gene: .
v_gene: TRBV19
j_gene: TRBJ1-5
abundance: .
CDR3nt: TGTGCCAGTAGTAATTCCGCGGGGAGGTTGAATCAGCCCCAGCATTTT
CDR3aa: CASSNSAGRLNQPQHF

d_gene: TRBD1
v_gene: TRBV3-1/TRBV3-2
j_gene: TRBJ2-7
abundance: .
CDR3nt: TGTGCCAGCAGCCAAGGATGGACAGGAGTTTCGTCCTACGAGCAGTACTTC
CDR3aa: CASSQGWTGVSSYEQYF

d_gene: .
v_gene: TRBV19
j_gene: TRBJ1-2
abundance: few
CDR3nt: TGTGCCAGTAGTAAGGGAGGGGAGTTGTCTGGCTACACCTTC
CDR3aa: CASSKGGELSGYTF

d_gene: TRBD1
v_gene: TRBV19
j_gene: TRBJ1-2
abundance: .
CDR3nt: TGTGCCAGTACCCCGGGGACAGCCTCCGGCTATGGCTACACCTTC
CDR3aa: CASTPGTASGYGYTF